These 4 T cell receptor beta chains were all obtained from the same sample, sequenced in a study of TET2 disruption in CD19-targeted CAR T cells. The treatment was: autologous CTL019 cells: CD19 CAR with 4-1BB and CD3 zeta domains. These receptors have no identified antigens. Clones were read by immunoSEQ multiplex PCR, and TCRdb kept only the in-frame ones, dropping some. Its table lists 25,000 or so clones. The specimen comprised CD8- CAR+ T cells sorted from cultured blood T cells, sampled for CD19 CAR T cell therapy. Noted subset: CD8-negative CAR-positive T cells from the infusion product. The source is a man between 65 and 79 years old with chronic lymphocytic leukemia.

Turning to this clone: Compared with germline, one end of the junction differs, possibly owing to a read error. The read is 3 residues too short to cover the CDR3 end, so that end is filled in from the germline J gene. This same CDR3 is encoded by further DNA sequences in the sample. The chain couples TRBV10-3 to TRBJ1-3; 8 nucleotides match TRBD1. Per germline, CDR1 ENHRY and CDR2 SYGVKD. CDR3 length equals 15 residues. CDR3 DNA (partial): TGTGCCATCAGTATGACAGGGGAAAATGGAAACACT. Translated, it gives CAISMTGENGNT. In full, the CDR3 reads CAISMTGENGNTIYF.

As concerns this clone: The read finishes 3 residues shy of the CDR3 end, and the germline J gene is used to complete it. V and J are TRBV19 and TRBJ2-1, with 14 positions matching TRBD2. The germline CDR1 and CDR2 sequences are LNHDA and SQIVND (reference sequence). V was clipped by 4 bases and J by 6 bases; unmatched bases: 2. CDR3 length equals 15 residues. CDR3 loop: CASSTTSGGVNEQFF. Partial CDR3 DNA: TGTGCCAGTAGTACGACTAGCGGGGGGGTCAATGAG.

Comments on this clone: The read terminates 3 residues before the CDR3 end, so the remaining end is supplied by the germline J gene. This chain uses TRBV11-2 with TRBJ1-5; a possible D gene is TRBD1 (5 bases). Trimming took 1 base from V and 5 from J, leaving 12 bases between them. Per germline, CDR1 SGHAT and CDR2 FQNNGV. The CDR3 consists of 15 residues. Partial CDR3 DNA: TGTGCCAGCAGCTTAGGGTCCGGGACTTATCAGCCC. Encoded protein: CASSLGSGTYQP. The whole CDR3 sequence reads CASSLGSGTYQPQHF.

On this clone: The read comes to an end 3 residues before the CDR3 does, leaving the germline J gene to fill in the end. V usage is TRBV20-1 and J usage is TRBJ2-3, with 8 bases lining up with TRBD2. This CDR3 comprises 18 residues. Germline values: CDR1 DFQATT, CDR2 SNEGSKA (reference sequence). V lost 3 bases, J lost 3 bases, and 17 bases stayed unmatched. This CDR3 reads CSARPRFARGARTDTQYF. The sequenced CDR3 bases are TGCAGTGCTAGGCCACGCTTCGCGCGGGGGGCAAGAACAGATACG.